The rows below give T cell receptor beta chains drawn from one sample of a study of T cells in Graves' hyperthyroidism and ophthalmopathy. MiXCR, run by TCRdb on the multiplex PCR reads, gives a single entry per CDR3 protein. Altogether under 130,000 distinct CDR3 sequences are present, about 45% being singletons, with the ten largest covering roughly 26%. The sequenced sample was blood. The receptors here all came from a man aged 35-49 years with Graves' hyperthyroidism. CDR3s include the opening cysteine and the closing phenylalanine or tryptophan. D genes are given only for firm matches. Expanded clones get a size class; other rows say once, few or many, or leave the size out.

TRBJ2-1 TRBV20-1 . many CSASTSGFPSYNEQFF TGCAGTGCTAGTACCTCGGGGTTTCCCTCCTACAATGAGCAGTTCTTC
TRBJ2-7 TRBV19 . many CASSTLSGYEQYF TGTGCCAGTAGTACCTTGAGCGGGTACGAGCAGTACTTC
TRBJ2-7 TRBV29-1 TRBD1 . CSVERTGYEQYF TGCAGCGTTGAACGGACAGGTTACGAGCAGTACTTC
TRBJ2-3 TRBV30 . few CAWSGGTLNTQYF TGTGCCTGGAGTGGGGGAACGCTCAATACGCAGTATTTT
TRBJ2-2 TRBV30 . . CAWSPDTGELFF TGTGCCTGGAGTCCAGACACCGGGGAGCTGTTTTTT
TRBJ2-7 TRBV20-1 TRBD2 . CSAWTGGAYEQYF TGCAGTGCATGGACGGGGGGTGCCTACGAGCAGTACTTC
TRBJ1-4 TRBV15 TRBD1 once CGTSRGEGQGNEKLFF TGTGGTACCAGCAGAGGAGAGGGACAGGGGAACGAAAAACTGTTTTTT
TRBJ2-3 TRBV5-6 . many CASSSGVTDTQYF TGTGCCAGCAGCTCCGGGGTCACAGATACGCAGTATTTT
TRBJ2-3 TRBV6-2/TRBV6-3 TRBD1 many CASSLSGGASDTQYF TGTGCCAGCAGTCTATCAGGGGGCGCTTCAGATACGCAGTATTTT
TRBJ2-2 TRBV5-6 . . CASSFLLDYTGEPFF TGTGCCAGCAGCTTTTTACTAGACTACACCGGGGAGCCGTTTTTT
TRBJ1-5 TRBV30 . few CAWRGQANQPQHF TGTGCCTGGAGGGGCCAAGCCAATCAGCCCCAGCATTTT
TRBJ2-7 TRBV29-1 . . CSATRGREQYF TGCAGCGCGACTAGGGGGCGTGAGCAGTACTTC
TRBJ2-1 TRBV11-2 TRBD2 many CASSLQLAGQEQFF TGTGCCAGCAGCTTACAACTAGCGGGGCAGGAGCAGTTCTTC
TRBJ2-5 TRBV7-9 TRBD2 many CASSLAGGETQYF TGTGCCAGCAGCTTAGCGGGAGGGGAGACCCAGTACTTC
TRBJ2-3 TRBV7-9 . . CASSFGTSTDTQYF TGTGCCAGCAGTTTCGGAACTAGCACAGATACGCAGTATTTT
TRBJ2-2 TRBV7-2 . many CASTILRDAGELFF TGTGCCAGCACCATCCTCCGGGACGCCGGGGAGCTGTTTTTT
TRBJ2-6 TRBV15 TRBD1 . CATSRTGNSGANVLTF TGTGCCACCAGCAGGACAGGGAACTCTGGGGCCAACGTCCTGACTTTC
TRBJ2-7 TRBV2 TRBD1 . CASSEGTGDYEQYF TGTGCCAGCAGTGAAGGGACAGGGGACTACGAGCAGTACTTC
TRBJ2-5 TRBV5-4 TRBD2 many CASSSGTSRLIETQYF TGTGCCAGCAGTTCCGGGACTAGCCGGTTGATAGAGACCCAGTACTTC
TRBJ1-4 TRBV5-8 . many CASSSDRNEKLFF TGTGCCAGCAGCTCAGACAGGAATGAAAAACTGTTTTTT
TRBJ2-7 TRBV12-3/TRBV12-4 TRBD2 many CASSSQTSGSYEQYF TGTGCCAGCAGTTCTCAAACTAGCGGGAGCTACGAGCAGTACTTC
TRBJ2-1 TRBV7-3 . . CASSQDRGKNEQFF TGTGCCAGCAGCCAAGACCGGGGGAAGAATGAGCAGTTCTTC
TRBJ2-1 TRBV18 . . CASSPSFSSYNEQFF TGTGCCAGCTCACCCAGTTTTAGCTCCTACAATGAGCAGTTCTTC
TRBJ2-7 TRBV20-1 . many CSASGNTYEQYF TGCAGTGCTAGTGGGAACACCTACGAGCAGTACTTC
TRBJ2-1 TRBV7-2 . many CASSGGSSSYNEQFF TGTGCCAGCAGCGGGGGGTCTAGCTCCTACAATGAGCAGTTCTTC
TRBJ1-3 TRBV6-4 . many CASRLFVLSGNTIYF TGTGCCAGCAGACTATTCGTCCTCTCTGGAAACACCATATATTTT
TRBJ1-2 TRBV2 TRBD1 . CASSLDRGKYGYTF TGTGCCAGCAGTTTAGACAGGGGGAAGTATGGCTACACCTTC
TRBJ2-1 TRBV29-1 TRBD2 once CSVVTSGSQAYNEQFF TGCAGCGTTGTGACTAGCGGGAGTCAAGCCTACAATGAGCAGTTCTTC
TRBJ2-7 TRBV10-2 TRBD1 . CASRGTDYEQYF TGCGCCAGCAGAGGGACAGACTACGAGCAGTACTTC
TRBJ2-3 TRBV2 . . CASSQRPGRLDTQYF TGTGCCAGCAGCCAACGTCCGGGGAGATTAGATACGCAGTATTTT
TRBJ1-5 TRBV12-3/TRBV12-4 . many CASQRGNQPQHF TGTGCCAGCCAACGGGGCAATCAGCCCCAGCATTTT
TRBJ2-7 TRBV20-1 TRBD1 many CSAQKRQGLYEQYF TGCAGTGCACAGAAAAGACAGGGCCTCTACGAGCAGTACTTC
TRBJ1-4 TRBV7-2 TRBD1 . CASSLQGGDRVIEEKLFF TGTGCCAGCAGCCTCCAAGGGGGGGACAGGGTGATAGAAGAAAAACTGTTTTTT
TRBJ1-5 TRBV6-5 . few CASSYSGEPNQPPHF TGTGCCAGCAGTTACTCAGGGGAACCCAATCAGCCCCCGCATTTT
TRBJ1-2 TRBV12-3/TRBV12-4 . many CASSLVLGGVYGYTF TGTGCCAGCAGTTTAGTTTTGGGGGGAGTCTATGGCTACACCTTC
TRBJ2-2 TRBV20-1 . many CSAGPGANTGELFF TGCAGTGCTGGACCAGGGGCGAACACCGGGGAGCTGTTTTTT
TRBJ2-5 TRBV4-1 TRBD2 few CASSQGGGETQYF TGCGCCAGCAGCCAAGGGGGGGGAGAGACCCAGTACTTC
TRBJ2-1 TRBV20-1 TRBD2 . CSARAAGGDEQFF TGCAGTGCTAGGGCAGCGGGAGGCGATGAGCAGTTCTTC
TRBJ2-1 TRBV29-1 TRBD2 . CSVEAGGPGWDEQFF TGCAGCGTTGAAGCGGGAGGGCCGGGGTGGGATGAGCAGTTCTTC
TRBJ2-1 TRBV7-8 . many CASSFGTRPYNEQFF TGTGCCAGCAGCTTTGGGACAAGACCATACAATGAGCAGTTCTTC
TRBJ1-5 TRBV2 TRBD1 . CASSDTGTVSTGFNQPQHF TGTGCCAGCAGTGATACCGGGACAGTGTCCACAGGGTTCAATCAGCCCCAGCATTTT
TRBJ2-7 TRBV5-4 TRBD2 many CASTPGGTSGIDEQYF TGTGCCAGCACCCCCGGCGGGACTAGCGGGATTGACGAGCAGTACTTC
TRBJ1-4 TRBV29-1 TRBD1 once CSVEEGGGEKLSF TGCAGCGTTGAAGAAGGGGGCGGTGAAAAACTGTCTTTT
TRBJ2-5 TRBV6-6 . many CASSYGRGQETQYF TGTGCCAGCAGTTATGGCAGGGGCCAAGAGACCCAGTACTTC
TRBJ1-2 TRBV6-2/TRBV6-3 . . CASTRDGSNYGYTF TGTGCCAGCACCAGGGACGGCTCCAACTATGGCTACACCTTC
TRBJ2-7 TRBV13 TRBD1 many CASSHRDSPSYEQYF TGTGCCAGCAGCCACCGGGACAGTCCTTCCTACGAGCAGTACTTC
TRBJ2-3 TRBV29-1 . . CAWSTGWSSTDTQYF TGTGCCTGGAGTACAGGGTGGTCTAGCACAGATACGCAGTATTTT
TRBJ2-1 TRBV7-2 . . CASSRPDRANEQFF TGTGCCAGCAGCCGTCCAGATAGGGCGAATGAGCAGTTCTTC
TRBJ1-6 TRBV7-9 . many CASSLGGQPNSPLHF TGTGCCAGCAGCTTAGGAGGACAGCCTAATTCACCCCTCCACTTT
TRBJ2-3 TRBV5-6 . many CASSRISTDTQYF TGTGCCAGCAGCCGGATAAGCACAGATACGCAGTATTTT
TRBJ1-6 TRBV5-4 TRBD1 many CASSSDRGRPLHF TGTGCCAGCAGCTCGGACAGGGGGCGGCCCCTCCACTTT
TRBJ1-2 TRBV5-1 . many CASSPGQLLGGYGYTF TGCGCCAGCAGCCCTGGACAGCTCCTCGGAGGGTATGGCTACACCTTC
TRBJ1-3 TRBV9 . . CASSPRGRLCSGNTIYF TGTGCCAGCAGCCCCCGAGGGAGGCTGTGCTCTGGAAACACCATATATTTT
TRBJ1-3 TRBV20-1 . many CSARDRGRISGNTIYF TGCAGTGCTAGAGATCGGGGCAGAATCTCTGGAAACACCATATATTTT